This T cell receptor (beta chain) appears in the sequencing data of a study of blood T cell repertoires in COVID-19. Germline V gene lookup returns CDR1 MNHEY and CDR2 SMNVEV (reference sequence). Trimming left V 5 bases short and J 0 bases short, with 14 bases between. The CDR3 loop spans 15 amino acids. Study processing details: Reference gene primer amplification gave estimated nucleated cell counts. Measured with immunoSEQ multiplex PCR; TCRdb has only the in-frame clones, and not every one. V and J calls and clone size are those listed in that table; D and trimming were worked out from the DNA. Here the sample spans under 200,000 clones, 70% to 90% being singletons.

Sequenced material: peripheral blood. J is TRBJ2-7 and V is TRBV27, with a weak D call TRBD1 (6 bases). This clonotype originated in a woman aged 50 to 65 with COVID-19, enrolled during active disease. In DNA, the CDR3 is TGTGCCAGCAGTACTCTGACAGGTAGCTCCTACGAGCAGTACTTC. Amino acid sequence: CASSTLTGSSYEQYF.